This T cell receptor (beta chain) was retrieved from a study of blood T cell repertoires in COVID-19. Study at large: Sample material is recorded as cDNA or gDNA derived from T cells, B-cell-depleted T cells, or PBMCs.

This clone has a single count. Seattle patients were enrolled during active infection and followed longitudinally. In the authors' workflow: Reference gene primers were amplified, and this amplification served to estimate nucleated cell counts. The data were produced by immunoSEQ multiplex PCR, yet TCRdb's version contains in-frame clones alone and is incomplete. V and J calls and clone size follow that table, whereas D and trimming were derived from the DNA. This repertoire shows about 240,000 clones, roughly 81% found once; its top ten account for around 7.5%. The sample consisted of peripheral blood. The source of this sequence is a woman older than 75 with COVID-19, enrolled during active disease.

CDR3 residues: CASSPRTGRAYEQYF. CDR3 coding DNA: TGTGCCAGCAGTCCCCGGACAGGAAGAGCCTACGAGCAGTACTTC. V gene TRBV28 combines with J gene TRBJ2-7; 7 bases agree with TRBD1. Unmatched junction bases numbered 9, after V lost 5 bases and J lost 2 bases. The CDR3 spans 15 residues. Germline CDR1 MDHEN, CDR2 SYDVKM.